These 22 T cell receptor beta chains originate from one sample sequenced in a study of cytomegalovirus exposure and HLA in healthy donors. Vbeta (60) and Jbeta (13) primers were used in the PCR. TCRdb keeps only in-frame clones here, not all; method: immunoSEQ multiplex PCR. The repertoire holds roughly 150,000 clones, roughly three quarters seen once, with 2% to 2.5% in the top ten. Source material: PBMCs. The receptors originated from a man aged 25 to 45 in good health and CMV-seronegative.

The chain recombines TRBV18 with TRBJ2-1, with a possible D match to TRBD1 (6 bases). Trimming left V 2 bases short and J 6 bases short, with 11 bases between. The CDR3 consists of 14 residues. Germline V lookup: CDR1 KGHSH, CDR2 LQKENI. DNA of the CDR3: TGTGCCAGCTCACCAGGGCAGGGGAGCAATGAGCAGTTCTTC. This codes for CASSPGQGSNEQFF.

A few counts support this clone. This chain connects TRBV4-1 to TRBJ2-3, with D possibly being TRBD2 (5 bases). Trimming cost V 0 bases and J 6 bases, with 19 bases left between them. The CDR3 length is 17 residues. Germline V gene sequence: CDR1 MGHRA, CDR2 YSYEKL. CDR3 DNA sequence: TGCGCCAGCAGCCAAGATTCGGGGTCAGACGCCCGTGATACGCAGTATTTT. This sequence encodes CASSQDSGSDARDTQYF.

CDR3 amino acids: CASSGLAGGPGGAGELFF. The CDR3, as DNA: TGTGCCAGCAGTGGACTAGCGGGAGGGCCCGGAGGAGCCGGGGAGCTGTTTTTT. The chain joins TRBV25-1 to TRBJ2-2, with TRBD2 identical over 14 bases. Germline CDR1 MGHDK, CDR2 SYGVNS. Trimming removed 4 bases from V and 6 bases from J; junction bases left unmatched: 10. The CDR3 has 18 residues.

V is TRBV5-6 and J is TRBJ2-1, with D perhaps matching TRBD1 (6 bases). The CDR3 runs 16 residues. Germline CDR1 reads SGHDT; CDR2 reads YYEEEE. V lost 1 base to trimming and J lost 2 bases, with 13 bases between them. CDR3 DNA sequence: TGTGCCAGCAGCTTGAGTTATCGGACAGCCTACAATGAGCAGTTCTTC. Amino acid sequence: CASSLSYRTAYNEQFF.

The CDR3 spells CASRKTGGFYEQYF. The CDR3 DNA is TGTGCCAGCAGGAAGACAGGGGGATTCTACGAGCAGTACTTC. This chain uses TRBV25-1 with TRBJ2-7, with 9 positions matching TRBD1. The V gene's germline CDR1 is MGHDK and CDR2 SYGVNS. CDR3 size: 14 residues. V trimming: 6 bases; J trimming: 3 bases; junction bases outside the gene matches: 6.

This clone was counted a single time. This chain uses TRBV27 with TRBJ2-4; 12 nucleotides line up with TRBD1. Per the germline V gene, CDR1 is MNHEY and CDR2 is SMNVEV (reference sequence). The CDR3 spans 18 residues. The trim removed 6 bases at V and 0 bases at J, leaving 9 bases unmatched. The CDR3 region has the DNA TGTGCCAGCAGACCGGGACAGGGGGCCAACCTAGCCAAAAACATTCAGTACTTC. It codes for CASRPGQGANLAKNIQYF.

This rearrangement joins TRBV28 to TRBJ1-4; perhaps TRBD1 as D (5 bases). Between the trimmed V and J ends, which lost 6 bases and 9 bases, there was a span of 11 bases. The germline V gene has CDR1 MDHEN and CDR2 SYDVKM. CDR3 size: 12 residues. The DNA for the CDR3 is TGTGCCAGCAGGGGGAGGGGCCAAAAACTGTTTTTT. This sequence encodes CASRGRGQKLFF.

This chain joins TRBV30 and TRBJ1-1; TRBD1 matches 7 bases. This CDR3 comprises 13 residues. Germline trimming cut 0 bases from V and 5 bases from J; bases unmatched to any gene: 3. Germline CDR1 GTSNPN, CDR2 SVGIG (reference sequence). The DNA for the CDR3 is TGTGCCTGGAGTGTAGACAGGGTGACTGAAGCTTTCTTT. Its protein is CAWSVDRVTEAFF.

The V gene is TRBV28, the J gene TRBJ2-7; D gene uncertain. Between the trimmed V and J ends, which lost 6 bases and 2 bases, there was a span of 8 bases. The CDR3 extends over 12 amino acids. Germline CDR1 reads MDHEN; CDR2 reads SYDVKM. The CDR3 DNA reads TGTGCCAGCAGGTTACCTCCCTACGAGCAGTACTTC. Translating gives CASRLPPYEQYF.

J is TRBJ2-1 and V is TRBV5-1; tentatively, D is TRBD1 or TRBD2 (5 bases each). Germline V gives CDR1 SGHRS, CDR2 YFSETQ. The CDR3 is made up of 14 amino acids. V lost 4 bases to trimming and J lost 7 bases, with 15 bases between them. CDR3 region: CASSLGLRGNEQFF. The CDR3 DNA reads TGCGCCAGCAGCCTGGGGCTACGGGGTAATGAGCAGTTCTTC.

This clone was recorded a few times. This chain links TRBV6-1 with TRBJ1-3; D is undetermined. V lost 1 base, J lost 0 bases, and 7 bases lay in between. The CDR3 totals 15 residues. The germline V gene encodes CDR1 MNHNS and CDR2 SASEGT. CDR3 sequence reads: CASSEGLASGNTIYF. The CDR3 region has the DNA TGTGCCAGCAGTGAAGGATTGGCCTCTGGAAACACCATATATTTT.

This chain connects TRBV12-2 to TRBJ2-2; the DNA was not used to check the table's D call, TRBD1. TRBV12-2 is reported as a pseudogene. CDR3 size: 16 residues. CDR3 DNA sequence: TGTGCAAGTCGCAGCACCGGGACAGGGTTCACCGGGGAGCTGTTTTTT. The encoded protein is CASRSTGTGFTGELFF.

The chain couples TRBV11-2 to TRBJ2-5; no definite D call. The V end was cut by 5 bases, the J end by 5 bases, with 9 bases between. The CDR3 is made up of 12 amino acids. Germline CDR1 and CDR2: SGHAT and FQNNGV. The CDR3 loop is CASSPPQETQYF. CDR3 nucleotide sequence: TGTGCCAGCAGCCCACCCCAGGAGACCCAGTACTTC.

A remark on this clone: Relative to the germline gene, one junction end is altered; a read error may explain this. The chain links TRBV18 to TRBJ1-2; maybe TRBD1 (6 bases). Per germline, CDR1 KGHSH and CDR2 LQKENI. CDR3 size: 11 residues. The CDR3 reads CASSPETGSYF. CDR3 sequence (DNA): TGTGCCAGCTCACCGGAGACAGGTTCCTACTTC.

This clone appeared a single time. The chain links TRBV27 to TRBJ2-3, with TRBD1 matching over 7 bases. This CDR3 contains 16 residues. The germline V gene encodes CDR1 MNHEY and CDR2 SMNVEV (reference sequence). V gave up 5 bases and J gave up 6 bases; unmatched junction bases: 14. The CDR3 bases are TGTGCCAGCAGTACAGGGGACCCCCCTCTTTCCGATACGCAGTATTTT. Encoded protein: CASSTGDPPLSDTQYF.

The genes are TRBV2 and TRBJ2-1; a weak D match, TRBD1 (6 bases). V lost 9 bases and J lost 2, with 14 bases in between. Germline lookup yields CDR1 SNHLY and CDR2 FYNNEI. This CDR3 is built from 14 residues. Written as DNA, the CDR3 is TGTGCCAGTCCCCGGGACACAACCTACAATGAGCAGTTCTTC. Translation gives CASPRDTTYNEQFF.

This clone occurred once. The DNA of the CDR3 is TGTGCCAGCCCCCAAAGGGGACTAGCGGCGACCTACGAGCAGTACTTC. It codes for CASPQRGLAATYEQYF. V and J are TRBV6-7 and TRBJ2-7, with 11 nucleotides matching TRBD2. TRBV6-7 carries the ORF label, with uncertain function. The CDR3 length is 16 residues. V trimming: 8 bases; J trimming: 2 bases; junction bases outside the gene matches: 11.

V gene TRBV7-2 combines with J gene TRBJ1-1; possible D gene TRBD1, 6 bases. V shed 5 bases and J shed 0 bases, with 10 bases lying between them. CDR3 length equals 14 residues. CDR1 SGHTA and CDR2 FQGNSA come from the germline V gene. CDR3 nucleotides: TGTGCCAGCAGCCGAGGACAGATGAACACTGAAGCTTTCTTT. Its translation: CASSRGQMNTEAFF.

In its sample, this clone was seen a few times. The chain recombines TRBV7-3 with TRBJ2-3, with D possibly TRBD2 on 6 matching bases. V gave up 6 bases and J gave up 4 bases, with 17 bases separating them. The CDR3 is 15 residues long. CDR1 and CDR2 from the germline V gene are SGHTA and FQGTGA. CDR3 region: CASSRGVAPADTQYF. For the CDR3, the DNA is TGTGCCAGCAGTCGCGGGGTAGCCCCCGCAGATACGCAGTATTTT.

The V and J genes are TRBV5-4 and TRBJ2-7; tentatively, D is TRBD2 (6 bases). V lost 4 bases, J lost 4 bases, and 18 bases lay in between. Germline CDR1 and CDR2: SGHNT and YYREEE (reference sequence). The CDR3 spans 15 residues. The CDR3 protein is CASSPGAGLGYEQYF. CDR3 coding DNA: TGTGCCAGCAGCCCGGGCGCGGGACTTGGGTACGAGCAGTACTTC.

A single count supports this clone. The chain recombines TRBV19 with TRBJ2-1; 8 bases fit TRBD1. From germline, CDR1 is LNHDA and CDR2 SQIVND (reference sequence). V lost 4 bases to trimming and J lost 8 bases; unmatched junction nucleotides: 7. The CDR3 is 14 residues long. The CDR3 DNA follows: TGTGCCAGTAGTACCCAGGGGGCCAAGGATGAGCAGTTCTTC. This gives the protein CASSTQGAKDEQFF.

The rearrangement links TRBV19 to TRBJ2-1, with TRBD2 identical over 11 bases. This CDR3 spans 14 amino acids. Germline V lookup: CDR1 LNHDA, CDR2 SQIVND (reference sequence). V was clipped by 3 bases and J by 10 bases; unmatched bases: 5. The CDR3 loop reads CASSILAGGREQFF. The DNA for the CDR3 is TGTGCCAGTAGTATTCTAGCGGGAGGAAGGGAGCAGTTCTTC.